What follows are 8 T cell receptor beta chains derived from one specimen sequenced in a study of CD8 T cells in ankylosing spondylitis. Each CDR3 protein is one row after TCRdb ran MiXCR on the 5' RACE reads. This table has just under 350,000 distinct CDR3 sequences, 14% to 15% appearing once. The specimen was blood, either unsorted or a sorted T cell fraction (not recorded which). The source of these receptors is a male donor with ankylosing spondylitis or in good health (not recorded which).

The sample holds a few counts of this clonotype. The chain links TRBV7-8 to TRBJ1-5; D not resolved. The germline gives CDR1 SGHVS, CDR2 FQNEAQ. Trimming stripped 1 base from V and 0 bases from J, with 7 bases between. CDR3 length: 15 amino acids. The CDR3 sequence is CASSLVEHSNQPQHF. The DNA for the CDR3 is TGTGCCAGCAGCTTAGTCGAGCATAGCAATCAGCCCCAGCATTTT.

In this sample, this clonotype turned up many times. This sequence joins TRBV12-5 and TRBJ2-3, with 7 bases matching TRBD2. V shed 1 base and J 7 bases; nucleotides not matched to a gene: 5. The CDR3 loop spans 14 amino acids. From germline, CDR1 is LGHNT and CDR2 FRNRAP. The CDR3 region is CASGLEASGNTQYF. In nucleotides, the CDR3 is TGTGCTAGTGGTTTGGAAGCTAGCGGAAATACGCAGTATTTT.

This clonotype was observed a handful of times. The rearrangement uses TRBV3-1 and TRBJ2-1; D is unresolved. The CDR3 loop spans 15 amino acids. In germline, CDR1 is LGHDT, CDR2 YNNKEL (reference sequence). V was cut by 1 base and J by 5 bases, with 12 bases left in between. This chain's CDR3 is CASSQGELHNNEQFF. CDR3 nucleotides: TGTGCCAGCAGCCAAGGGGAACTACATAACAATGAGCAGTTCTTC.

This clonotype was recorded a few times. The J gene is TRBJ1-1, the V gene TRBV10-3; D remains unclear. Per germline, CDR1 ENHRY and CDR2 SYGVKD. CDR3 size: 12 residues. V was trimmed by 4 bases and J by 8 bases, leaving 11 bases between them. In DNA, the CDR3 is TGTGCCATCAGTGCCCCGGGGTTAGAAGCTTTCTTT. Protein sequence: CAISAPGLEAFF.

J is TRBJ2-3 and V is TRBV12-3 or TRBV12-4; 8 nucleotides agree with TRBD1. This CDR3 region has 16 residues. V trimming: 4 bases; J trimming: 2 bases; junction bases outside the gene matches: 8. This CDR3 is CASSSLPGQVTDTQYF. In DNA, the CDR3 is TGTGCCAGCAGTTCCCTACCGGGACAGGTCACAGATACGCAGTATTTT.

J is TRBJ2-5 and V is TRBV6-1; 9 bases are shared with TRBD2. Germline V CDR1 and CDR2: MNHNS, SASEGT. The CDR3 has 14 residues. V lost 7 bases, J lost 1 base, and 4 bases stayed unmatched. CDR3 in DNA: TGTGCCAGCAAGCCTAGCGGGGTCCAAGAGACCCAGTACTTC. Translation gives CASKPSGVQETQYF.

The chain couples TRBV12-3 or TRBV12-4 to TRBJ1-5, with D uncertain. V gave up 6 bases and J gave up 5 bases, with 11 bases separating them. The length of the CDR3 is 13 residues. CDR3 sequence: CASSPKRDQPQHF. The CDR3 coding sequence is TGTGCCAGCAGCCCAAAGAGGGATCAGCCCCAGCATTTT.

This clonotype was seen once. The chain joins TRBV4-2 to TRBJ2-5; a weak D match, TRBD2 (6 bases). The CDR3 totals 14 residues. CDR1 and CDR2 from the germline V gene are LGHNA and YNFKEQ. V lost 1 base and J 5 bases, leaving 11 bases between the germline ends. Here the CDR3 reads CASSQVEREETQYF. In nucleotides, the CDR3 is TGTGCCAGCAGCCAAGTGGAACGGGAGGAGACCCAGTACTTC.